The 27 T cell receptor beta chains reported below all come from one sample, sequenced in a study of blood T cell repertoires in COVID-19. Libraries were prepared by immunoSEQ multiplex PCR; TCRdb keeps only in-frame clonotypes and omits some of them. The sample shows roughly 80,000 clones, approximately 88% of them seen only once. Sequencing was performed on peripheral blood. The source of these receptors is a woman aged 80 or over with acute or convalescent COVID-19.

The rearrangement joins TRBV19 to TRBJ2-3, with 9 bases identical to TRBD1. V lost 5 bases and J lost 6; bases outside the gene matches: 9. Germline V CDR1 and CDR2: LNHDA, SQIVND (reference sequence). This CDR3 spans 15 amino acids. This CDR3 reads CASSPRTGVTDTQYF. In DNA, the CDR3 is TGTGCCAGTAGTCCGAGGACAGGGGTAACGGATACGCAGTATTTT.

The chain couples TRBV19 to TRBJ2-7; D not resolved. Trimming stripped 6 bases from V and 6 bases from J, with 18 bases between. The CDR3 contains 14 residues. Germline CDR1 reads LNHDA; CDR2 reads SQIVND (reference sequence). CDR3 coding DNA: TGTGCCAGTAGCCCAGCGTCCCTAACGGGCGAGCAGTACTTC. It encodes CASSPASLTGEQYF.

This chain connects TRBV3-1 (or the pseudogene TRBV3-2) to TRBJ1-3; D uncertain. The V gene lost 1 base and the J gene lost 5 bases, with 6 bases spanning the gap. There are 13 residues in the CDR3. The germline V gene has CDR1 LGHDT and CDR2 YNNKEL (reference sequence). This CDR3 reads CASSQAVRNTIYF. Written as DNA, the CDR3 is TGTGCCAGCAGCCAAGCAGTGCGAAACACCATATATTTT.

This chain connects TRBV7-2 to TRBJ2-1; 8 nucleotides agree with TRBD1. CDR1 SGHTA and CDR2 FQGNSA come from the germline V gene. J was trimmed by 5 bases and V by 5 bases; bases with no gene match: 11. This CDR3 is built from 16 residues. This CDR3 reads CASSQQTGQGHNEQFF. The CDR3 bases are TGTGCCAGCAGCCAGCAAACAGGACAGGGCCACAATGAGCAGTTCTTC.

The rearrangement joins TRBV9 to TRBJ2-1, with D possibly being TRBD2 (5 bases). Germline V lookup: CDR1 SGDLS, CDR2 YYNGEE. Trimming removed 4 bases from V and 9 bases from J, with 14 bases in between. The CDR3 runs to 13 residues. In nucleotides, the CDR3 is TGTGCCAGCAGCCCAAGGACTTTGGGTGAGCAGTTCTTC. It translates to CASSPRTLGEQFF.

This chain links TRBV19 with TRBJ2-1, with 7 bases matching TRBD1. Germline V gives CDR1 LNHDA, CDR2 SQIVND (reference sequence). CDR3 length: 15 residues. The trim removed 4 bases at V and 5 bases at J, leaving 8 bases unmatched. The CDR3 region is CASSTRGLVHNEQFF. The CDR3 DNA reads TGTGCCAGTAGTACGAGGGGGCTAGTCCACAATGAGCAGTTCTTC.

On this clone: The junction departs from the called germline gene at one end, perhaps through a read error. CDR3 residues: CASSNSGEVYEQYF. The CDR3 nucleotides are TGTGCCAGCAGTAACTCCGGGGAAGTCTACGAGCAGTACTTC. V and J are TRBV6-5 and TRBJ2-7; D is perhaps TRBD2 (5 bases). Germline V lookup: CDR1 MNHEY, CDR2 SVGAGI. The CDR3 extends over 14 amino acids.

The chain couples TRBV10-2 to TRBJ2-1, with 14 bases that match TRBD2. This CDR3 is built from 18 residues. CDR1 WSHSY and CDR2 SAAADI come from the germline V gene. V lost 0 bases to trimming and J lost 2 bases; unmatched junction nucleotides: 3. The CDR3 here is CASSESTGLAGAYNEQFF. The CDR3 nucleotides are TGCGCCAGCAGTGAGTCGACGGGACTAGCGGGGGCCTACAATGAGCAGTTCTTC.

The V gene is TRBV5-1, the J gene TRBJ1-4, with 9 positions matching TRBD1. The germline CDR1 and CDR2 sequences are SGHRS and YFSETQ. The CDR3 length is 15 residues. The trim removed 4 bases at V and 8 bases at J, leaving 9 bases unmatched. The CDR3 sequence is CASSGRTGGGEKLFF. The CDR3 nucleotides are TGCGCCAGCAGCGGCCGTACAGGGGGCGGGGAAAAACTGTTTTTT. Using reference TRBV5-1 and TRBJ1-4 for the parts outside the CDR3, the full variable domain is KAGVTQTPRYLIKTRGQQVTLSCSPISGHRSVSWYQQTPGQGLQFLFEYFSETQRNKGNFPGRFSGRQFSNSRSEMNVSTLELGDSALYLCASSGRTGGGEKLFFGSGTQLSVL.

For the CDR3, the DNA is TGTGCCAGCAGACGGGAATATGAGCAGTTCTTC. Its protein product is CASRREYEQFF. V is TRBV6-5 and J is TRBJ2-1, with D possibly being TRBD2 (5 bases). This CDR3 contains 11 residues. The V end was cut by 6 bases, the J end by 8 bases, with 8 bases between. The germline V gene encodes CDR1 MNHEY and CDR2 SVGAGI.

V and J are TRBV6-6 and TRBJ1-6; a possible D gene is TRBD1 (5 bases). Trimming cost V 2 bases and J 0 bases, with 8 bases left between them. The CDR3 consists of 16 residues. CDR1 is MNHNY and CDR2 is SVGAGI in the germline V gene (reference sequence). The CDR3 region is CASSYVTVSYNSPLHF. CDR3 DNA sequence: TGTGCCAGCAGTTACGTGACAGTCTCCTATAATTCACCCCTCCACTTT.

The chain is built from TRBV29-1 and TRBJ2-7, with D possibly matching TRBD1 (6 bases). Looked up from germline, CDR1 is SQVTM and CDR2 is ANQGSEA. The germline V and J ends were trimmed by 4 bases and 2 bases, with 15 bases remaining between them. The CDR3 loop spans 14 amino acids. DNA for the CDR3: TGCAGCGTTGGAGGGAAGAGGGGGACCTACGAGCAGTACTTC. Translation: CSVGGKRGTYEQYF.

This clone has only one observation. The rearrangement uses TRBV27 and TRBJ2-1, with 8 bases fitting TRBD1. V was clipped by 3 bases and J by 10 bases; unmatched bases: 8. CDR1 is MNHEY and CDR2 is SMNVEV in the germline V gene (reference sequence). This CDR3 has 14 amino acids. This CDR3 reads CASSFTQGAGEQFF. As DNA, the CDR3 is TGTGCCAGCAGTTTTACCCAGGGGGCAGGGGAGCAGTTCTTC.

CDR3 residues: CASSQEKGSTDTQYF. Here the CDR3 DNA reads TGCGCCAGCAGCCAAGAGAAGGGGAGCACAGATACGCAGTATTTT. The V and J genes are TRBV4-3 and TRBJ2-3, with D perhaps matching TRBD1 (5 bases). CDR3 length equals 15 residues. V lost 0 bases, J lost 0 bases, and 7 bases lay in between. The germline CDR1 and CDR2 sequences are LGHNA and YSLEER.

V usage is TRBV3-1 (or the pseudogene TRBV3-2) and J usage is TRBJ2-1; 7 bases fit TRBD1. CDR1 and CDR2 from the germline V gene are LGHDT and YNNKEL (reference sequence). J was trimmed by 9 bases and V by 4 bases; bases with no gene match: 12. CDR3 size: 15 residues. The CDR3 region is CASSPPGQTNGEQFF. The CDR3 DNA is TGTGCCAGCAGCCCTCCGGGACAGACCAACGGTGAGCAGTTCTTC.

This rearrangement joins TRBV5-1 to TRBJ2-7, with D possibly matching TRBD1 (5 bases). This CDR3 has 14 residues. Trimming took 5 bases from V and 1 from J, leaving 13 bases between them. Germline CDR1 is SGHRS and CDR2 is YFSETQ. The CDR3 nucleotides read TGCGCCAGCAGTCGCGCGACAGTTTCCTACGAGCAGTACTTC. It specifies CASSRATVSYEQYF.

The gene calls are TRBV5-1 and TRBJ1-4; D is perhaps TRBD1 (5 bases). This CDR3 comprises 16 residues. V lost 5 bases and J lost 8, with 22 bases in between. Germline V gene data show CDR1 as SGHRS and CDR2 as YFSETQ. CDR3 sequence reads: CASSQGGEGLREKLFF. The CDR3 nucleotides are TGCGCCAGCAGTCAAGGAGGAGAGGGACTTAGAGAAAAACTGTTTTTT.

The chain joins TRBV19 to TRBJ2-5; possible D gene TRBD2, 5 bases. Germline CDR1 is LNHDA and CDR2 is SQIVND (reference sequence). V gave up 3 bases and J gave up 5 bases, with 10 bases separating them. The CDR3 is 13 residues long. The CDR3 sequence is CASSINRGETQYF. The CDR3 DNA is TGTGCCAGTAGTATCAACCGAGGGGAGACCCAGTACTTC.

The CDR3 here is CASSLRTGAGNTIYF. The CDR3 nucleotides are TGCGCCAGCAGCTTAAGGACAGGAGCTGGAAACACCATATATTTT. The V gene is TRBV5-1, the J gene TRBJ1-3, with TRBD1 identical over 7 bases. CDR1 and CDR2 (germline): SGHRS, YFSETQ. CDR3 length: 15 amino acids. V lost 2 bases, J lost 2 bases, and 4 bases stayed unmatched.

The chain couples TRBV10-3 to TRBJ1-2; D is undetermined. CDR3 length equals 14 residues. V was shortened by 0 bases and J by 4 bases, with 9 bases between the two germline ends. CDR1 is ENHRY, CDR2 SYGVKD, per germline. For the CDR3, the DNA is TGTGCCATCAGTGAGTCAGGAGAATTCTATGGCTACACCTTC. Its protein product is CAISESGEFYGYTF.

This chain joins TRBV5-8 and TRBJ1-4, with TRBD1 matching 8 bases. CDR1 and CDR2 (germline): SGHTS, YDEGEE. The length of the CDR3 is 17 residues. V lost 5 bases, J lost 5 bases, and 14 bases stayed unmatched. The CDR3 region has the DNA TGTGCCAGCAGTAGAGGACAGGGTGGAGTTGGCAATGAAAAACTGTTTTTT. Encoded protein: CASSRGQGGVGNEKLFF.

This clone was counted between two and nine times. The rearrangement links TRBV19 to TRBJ1-1, with D hard to call. The germline V and J ends were trimmed by 5 bases and 10 bases, with 20 bases remaining between them. This CDR3 contains 14 residues. CDR1 and CDR2 from the germline V gene are LNHDA and SQIVND (reference sequence). As DNA, the CDR3 is TGTGCCAGTAGTCGGGATCTTCTTGACAAGGGAGCTTTCTTT. It codes for CASSRDLLDKGAFF.

The chain joins TRBV6-5 to TRBJ1-1, with 8 nucleotides matching TRBD1. This CDR3 has 15 residues. Per the germline V gene, CDR1 is MNHEY and CDR2 is SVGAGI. Unmatched junction bases numbered 8, after V lost 7 bases and J lost 1 base. CDR3 nucleotides: TGTGCCAGCAACCCGACAGGGGCAGAGAACACTGAAGCTTTCTTT. Protein: CASNPTGAENTEAFF.

The chain is built from TRBV9 and TRBJ2-2; the D is unclear. CDR1 SGDLS and CDR2 YYNGEE come from the germline V gene. The CDR3 loop spans 14 amino acids. V lost 6 bases and J 1 base, leaving 10 bases between the germline ends. In DNA, the CDR3 is TGTGCCAGCACCCTGTCAGGGAACACCGGGGAGCTGTTTTTT. Amino acid sequence: CASTLSGNTGELFF.

The chain links TRBV14 to TRBJ2-3; TRBD1 aligns across 7 bases. The CDR3 contains 16 residues. Germline CDR1 and CDR2: SGHDN and FVKESK. J gave up 3 bases and V 3 bases, and 9 bases lay outside the gene matches. CDR3 nucleotides: TGTGCCAGCAGCCAGACAGGGTCAGAGAAAACAGATACGCAGTATTTT. Translation gives CASSQTGSEKTDTQYF.

The rearrangement links TRBV15 to TRBJ2-4, with D perhaps TRBD1 (5 bases). Germline V gives CDR1 LNHNV, CDR2 YYDKDF (reference sequence). The CDR3 spans 14 residues. V shed 1 base and J shed 3 bases, with 7 bases lying between them. In nucleotides, the CDR3 is TGTGCCACCAGCAGAGGACAGAACAAAAACATTCAGTACTTC. Its protein product is CATSRGQNKNIQYF.

This clone was counted a few times. The chain joins TRBV6-2 or TRBV6-3 to TRBJ1-5, with 9 bases aligning to TRBD1. Per the germline V gene, CDR1 is MNHEY and CDR2 is SVGEGT. The CDR3 extends over 16 amino acids. J gave up 8 bases and V 6 bases, and 14 bases lay outside the gene matches. CDR3 amino acids: CASSQKSGQGGKPQHF. Written as DNA, the CDR3 is TGTGCCAGCAGCCAAAAGTCGGGACAGGGCGGGAAGCCCCAGCATTTT.